The present TCR beta chain was sequenced within a study of cytotoxic CD8 clonotypes in ibrutinib-treated CLL. TCRdb keeps only in-frame clones here, not all; method: immunoSEQ multiplex PCR. The repertoire holds about 97,000 clones, around 73% seen once, with around 30% in the top ten. The CDR3 covers 17 residues. V lost 3 bases, J lost 0 bases, and 7 bases stayed unmatched. The germline V gene encodes CDR1 WSHSY and CDR2 SAAADI. This chain links TRBV10-2 with TRBJ1-3; TRBD1 aligns across 8 bases. This receptor was taken from a human donor with chronic lymphocytic leukemia. This specimen was PBMCs, taken after 12 months of ibrutinib treatment. The CDR3 DNA is TGCGCCAGCAGTGATGGGAACAGGGGGATCTCTGGAAACACCATATATTTT. This sequence encodes CASSDGNRGISGNTIYF.